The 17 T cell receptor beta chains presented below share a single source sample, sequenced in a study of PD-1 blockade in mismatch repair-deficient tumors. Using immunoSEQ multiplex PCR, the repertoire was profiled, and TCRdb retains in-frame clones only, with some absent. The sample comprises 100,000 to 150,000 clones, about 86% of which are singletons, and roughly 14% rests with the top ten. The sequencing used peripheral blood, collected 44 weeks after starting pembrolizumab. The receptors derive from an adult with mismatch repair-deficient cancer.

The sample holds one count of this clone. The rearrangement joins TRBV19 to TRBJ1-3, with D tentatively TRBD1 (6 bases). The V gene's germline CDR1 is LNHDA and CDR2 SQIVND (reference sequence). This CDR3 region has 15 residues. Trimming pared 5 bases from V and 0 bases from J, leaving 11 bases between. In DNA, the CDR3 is TGTGCCAGTAGTGACGACAGGAACTCTGGAAACACCATATATTTT. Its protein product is CASSDDRNSGNTIYF. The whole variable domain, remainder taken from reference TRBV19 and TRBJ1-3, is DGGITQSPKYLFRKEGQNVTLSCEQNLNHDAMYWYRQDPGQGLRLIYYSQIVNDFQKGDIAEGYSVSREKKESFPLTVTSAQKNPTAFYLCASSDDRNSGNTIYFGEGSWLTVV.

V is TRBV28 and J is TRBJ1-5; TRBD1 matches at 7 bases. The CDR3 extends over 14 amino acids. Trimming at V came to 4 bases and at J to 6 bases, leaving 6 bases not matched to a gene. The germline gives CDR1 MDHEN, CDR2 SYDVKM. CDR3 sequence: CASSYGTASQPQHF. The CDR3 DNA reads TGTGCCAGCAGTTACGGGACAGCCAGTCAGCCCCAGCATTTT. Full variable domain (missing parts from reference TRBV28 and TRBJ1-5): DVKVTQSSRYLVKRTGEKVFLECVQDMDHENMFWYRQDPGLGLRLIYFSYDVKMKEKGDIPEGYSVSREKKERFSLILESASTNQTSMYLCASSYGTASQPQHFGDGTRLSIL.

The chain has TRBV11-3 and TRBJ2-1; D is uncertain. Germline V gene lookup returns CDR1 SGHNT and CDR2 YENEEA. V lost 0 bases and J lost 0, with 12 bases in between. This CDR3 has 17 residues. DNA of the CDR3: TGTGCCAGCAGCTTAGATACGGTAACGAGCTCCTACAATGAGCAGTTCTTC. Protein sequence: CASSLDTVTSSYNEQFF.

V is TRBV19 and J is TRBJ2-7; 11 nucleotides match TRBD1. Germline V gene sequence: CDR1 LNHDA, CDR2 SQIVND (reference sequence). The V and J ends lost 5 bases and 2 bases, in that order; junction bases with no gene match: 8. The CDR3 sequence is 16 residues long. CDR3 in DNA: TGTGCCAGTAGTGGGCGAACGGGACAGGGGGCCTACGAGCAGTACTTC. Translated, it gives CASSGRTGQGAYEQYF.

CDR3 sequence reads: CASGLAQASSGNTIYF. CDR3 DNA sequence: TGTGCTAGTGGTTTGGCTCAGGCGAGCTCTGGAAACACCATATATTTT. The chain combines TRBV12-5 with TRBJ1-3, with no clear D. V gave up 1 base and J gave up 0 bases, with 10 bases separating them. This CDR3 is built from 16 residues. Germline V gene sequence: CDR1 LGHNT, CDR2 FRNRAP.

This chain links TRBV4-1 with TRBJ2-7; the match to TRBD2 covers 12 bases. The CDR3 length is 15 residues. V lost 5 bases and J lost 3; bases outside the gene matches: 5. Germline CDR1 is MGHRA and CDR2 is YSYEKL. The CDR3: CASSLRLAGVYEQYF. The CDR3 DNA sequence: TGCGCCAGCAGCTTAAGACTAGCGGGGGTCTACGAGCAGTACTTC.

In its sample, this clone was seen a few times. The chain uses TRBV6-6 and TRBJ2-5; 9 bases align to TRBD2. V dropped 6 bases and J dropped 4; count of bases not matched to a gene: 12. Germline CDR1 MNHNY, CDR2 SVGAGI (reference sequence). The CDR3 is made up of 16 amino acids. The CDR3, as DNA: TGTGCCAGCAGCCGGGCGCTTAGCGGGAGTTCAGAGACCCAGTACTTC. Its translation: CASSRALSGSSETQYF.

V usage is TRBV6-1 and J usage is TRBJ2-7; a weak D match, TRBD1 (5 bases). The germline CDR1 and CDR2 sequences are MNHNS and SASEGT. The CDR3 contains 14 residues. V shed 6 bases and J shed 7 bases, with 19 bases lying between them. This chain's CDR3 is CASRTLPRVEEQYF. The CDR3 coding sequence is TGTGCCAGCAGGACTTTGCCCAGGGTAGAAGAGCAGTACTTC.

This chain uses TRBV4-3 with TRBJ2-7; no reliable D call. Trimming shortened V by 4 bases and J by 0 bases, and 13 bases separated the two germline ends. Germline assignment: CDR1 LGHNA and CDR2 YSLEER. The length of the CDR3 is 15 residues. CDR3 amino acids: CASSPQAIASYEQYF. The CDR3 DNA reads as TGCGCCAGCAGCCCTCAGGCAATAGCCTCCTACGAGCAGTACTTC.

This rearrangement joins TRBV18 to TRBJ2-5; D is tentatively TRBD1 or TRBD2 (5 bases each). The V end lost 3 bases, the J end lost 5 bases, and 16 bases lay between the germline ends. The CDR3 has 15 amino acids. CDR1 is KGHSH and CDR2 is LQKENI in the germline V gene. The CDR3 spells CASSPTVGVKETQYF. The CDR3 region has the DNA TGTGCCAGCTCACCGACGGTGGGGGTTAAGGAGACCCAGTACTTC.

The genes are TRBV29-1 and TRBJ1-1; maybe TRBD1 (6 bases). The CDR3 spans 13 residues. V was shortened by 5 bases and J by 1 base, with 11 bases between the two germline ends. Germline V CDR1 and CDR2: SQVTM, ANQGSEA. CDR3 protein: CSVLQGWNTEAFF. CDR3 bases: TGCAGCGTTTTACAGGGTTGGAACACTGAAGCTTTCTTT.

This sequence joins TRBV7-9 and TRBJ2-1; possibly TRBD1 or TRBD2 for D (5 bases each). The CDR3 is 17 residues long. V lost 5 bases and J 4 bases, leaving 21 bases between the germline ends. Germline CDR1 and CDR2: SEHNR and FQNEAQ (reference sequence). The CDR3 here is CASSPPGPQYGYNEQFF. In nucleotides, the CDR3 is TGTGCCAGCAGCCCCCCGGGACCTCAGTACGGATACAATGAGCAGTTCTTC.

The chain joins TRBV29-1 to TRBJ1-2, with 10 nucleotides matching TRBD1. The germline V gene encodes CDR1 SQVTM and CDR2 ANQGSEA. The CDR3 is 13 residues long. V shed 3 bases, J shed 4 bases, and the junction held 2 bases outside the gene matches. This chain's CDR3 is CSVEDRGAYGYTF. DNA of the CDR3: TGCAGCGTTGAGGACAGGGGGGCCTATGGCTACACCTTC.

Written as DNA, the CDR3 is TGCGCCAGCAGCCAAGATGGGGCCCGACAGGGAGAGCAGTACTTC. It encodes CASSQDGARQGEQYF. V and J are TRBV4-3 and TRBJ2-7, with 7 bases matching TRBD1. This CDR3 spans 15 amino acids. The junction had 9 bases not matched to a gene; V was cut back by 0 bases and J by 7 bases. Germline loops: CDR1 LGHNA, CDR2 YSLEER.

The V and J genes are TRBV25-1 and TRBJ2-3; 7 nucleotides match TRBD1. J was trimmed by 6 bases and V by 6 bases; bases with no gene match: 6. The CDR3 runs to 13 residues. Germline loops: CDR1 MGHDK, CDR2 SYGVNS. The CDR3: CASSETGTDTQYF. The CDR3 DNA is TGTGCCAGCAGCGAGACAGGGACGGATACGCAGTATTTT.

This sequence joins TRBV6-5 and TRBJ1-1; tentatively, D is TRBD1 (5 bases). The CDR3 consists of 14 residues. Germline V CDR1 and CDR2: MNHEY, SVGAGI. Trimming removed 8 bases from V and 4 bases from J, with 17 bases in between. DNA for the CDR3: TGTGCCAGCTCAATCGGGACGGTGACCACTGAAGCTTTCTTT. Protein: CASSIGTVTTEAFF.

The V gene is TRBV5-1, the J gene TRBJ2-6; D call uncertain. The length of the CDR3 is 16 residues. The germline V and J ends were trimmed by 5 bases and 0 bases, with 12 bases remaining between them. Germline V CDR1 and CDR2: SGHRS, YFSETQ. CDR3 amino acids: CASRSVGNSGANVLTF. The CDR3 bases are TGCGCCAGCAGATCCGTAGGAAACTCTGGGGCCAACGTCCTGACTTTC.